In this sample, the clone carrying this T cell receptor (beta chain) turned up once. Its antigen is undetermined. The data belong to a study of TIL therapy for anti-PD-1-resistant metastatic lung cancer. For the study at large: Tumors were harvested before any PD-1/PD-L1 blockade. Median tumor PD-L1 proportion score was approximately 6.3%. By whole-exome sequencing, median non-synonymous tumor mutation burden was roughly 1.6 mutations per megabase.

Whole-study results and caveats: After infusion, TIL clonotypes partly replaced peripheral T cells and declined over months.

Time point given: pre-treatment sample, taken before nivolumab and TIL therapy. The immunoSEQ assay was v3. The method was immunoSEQ multiplex PCR; TCRdb's version includes in-frame clones alone and lacks a portion of them. The table has roughly 11,000 clones, about 80% seen once; the top ten hold roughly a tenth. V lost 5 bases and J lost 0, with 10 bases in between. The germline CDR1 and CDR2 sequences are SEHNR and FQNEAQ (reference sequence). The CDR3 consists of 14 residues. V usage is TRBV7-9 and J usage is TRBJ1-1, with a tentative D call TRBD1 (5 bases). The sequencing here drew on blood, taken at baseline. The TCR originated in a person aged 25-79 years with non-small cell lung cancer. CDR3 protein: CASSPTAMNTEAFF. The CDR3 coding sequence is TGTGCCAGCAGCCCGACAGCTATGAACACTGAAGCTTTCTTT.